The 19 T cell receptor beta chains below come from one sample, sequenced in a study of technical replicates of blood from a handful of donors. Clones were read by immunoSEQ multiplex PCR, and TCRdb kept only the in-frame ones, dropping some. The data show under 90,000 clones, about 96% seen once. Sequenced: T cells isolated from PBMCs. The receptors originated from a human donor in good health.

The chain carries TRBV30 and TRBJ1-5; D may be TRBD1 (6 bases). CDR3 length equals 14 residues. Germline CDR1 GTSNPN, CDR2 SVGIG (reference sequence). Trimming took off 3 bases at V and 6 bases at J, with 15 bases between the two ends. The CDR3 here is CAWRQGAGSQPQHF. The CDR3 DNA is TGTGCCTGGAGACAGGGCGCAGGGAGTCAGCCCCAGCATTTT.

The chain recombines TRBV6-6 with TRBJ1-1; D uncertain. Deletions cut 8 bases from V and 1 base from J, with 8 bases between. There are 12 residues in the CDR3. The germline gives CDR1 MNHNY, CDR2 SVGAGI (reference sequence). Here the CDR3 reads CASRRENTEAFF. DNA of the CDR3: TGTGCCAGCCGGCGGGAGAACACTGAAGCTTTCTTT.

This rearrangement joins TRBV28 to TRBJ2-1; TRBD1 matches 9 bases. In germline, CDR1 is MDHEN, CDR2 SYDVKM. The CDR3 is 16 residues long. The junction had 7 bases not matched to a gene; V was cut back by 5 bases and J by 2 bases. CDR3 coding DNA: TGTGCCAGCAGTCCAATTTACAGGGGGCCCTACAATGAGCAGTTCTTC. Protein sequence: CASSPIYRGPYNEQFF.

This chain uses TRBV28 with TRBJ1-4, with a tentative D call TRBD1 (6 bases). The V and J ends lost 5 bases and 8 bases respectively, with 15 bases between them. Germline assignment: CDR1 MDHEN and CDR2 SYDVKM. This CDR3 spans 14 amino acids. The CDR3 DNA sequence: TGTGCCAGCAGTCTCATGGGGGCCTGGGAAAAACTGTTTTTT. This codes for CASSLMGAWEKLFF. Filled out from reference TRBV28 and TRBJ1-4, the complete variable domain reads DVKVTQSSRYLVKRTGEKVFLECVQDMDHENMFWYRQDPGLGLRLIYFSYDVKMKEKGDIPEGYSVSREKKERFSLILESASTNQTSMYLCASSLMGAWEKLFFGSGTQLSVL.

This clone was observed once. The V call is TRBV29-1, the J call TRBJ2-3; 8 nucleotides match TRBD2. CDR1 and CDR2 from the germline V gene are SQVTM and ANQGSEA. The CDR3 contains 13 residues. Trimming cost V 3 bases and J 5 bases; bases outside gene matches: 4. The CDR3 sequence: CSVDSGIGDTQYF. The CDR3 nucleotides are TGCAGCGTTGATAGCGGGATAGGAGATACGCAGTATTTT.

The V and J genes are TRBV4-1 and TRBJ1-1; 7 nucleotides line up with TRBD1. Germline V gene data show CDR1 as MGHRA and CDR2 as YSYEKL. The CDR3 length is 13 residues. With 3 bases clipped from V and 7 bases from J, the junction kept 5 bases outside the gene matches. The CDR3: CASSQGQYREAFF. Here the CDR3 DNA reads TGCGCCAGCAGCCAGGGACAGTACCGTGAAGCTTTCTTT.

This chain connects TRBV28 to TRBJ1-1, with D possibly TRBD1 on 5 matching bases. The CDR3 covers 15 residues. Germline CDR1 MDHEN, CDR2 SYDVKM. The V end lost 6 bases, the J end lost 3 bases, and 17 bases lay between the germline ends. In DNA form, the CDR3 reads TGTGCCAGCAGAGGTCTGGGACTGGGGGACACTGAAGCTTTCTTT. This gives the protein CASRGLGLGDTEAFF.

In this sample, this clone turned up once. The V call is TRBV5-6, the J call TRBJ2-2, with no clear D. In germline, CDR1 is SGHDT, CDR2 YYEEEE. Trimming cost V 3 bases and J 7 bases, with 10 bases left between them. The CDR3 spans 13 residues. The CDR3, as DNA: TGTGCCAGCAGCTCACTCTCCCTCGGGGAGCTGTTTTTT. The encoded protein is CASSSLSLGELFF.

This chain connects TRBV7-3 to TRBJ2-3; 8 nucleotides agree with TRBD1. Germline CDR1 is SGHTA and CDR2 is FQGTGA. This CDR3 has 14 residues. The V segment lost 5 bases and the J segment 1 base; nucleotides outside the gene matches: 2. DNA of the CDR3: TGTGCCAGCAGCCAGGACAGGGGCACAGATACGCAGTATTTT. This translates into CASSQDRGTDTQYF.

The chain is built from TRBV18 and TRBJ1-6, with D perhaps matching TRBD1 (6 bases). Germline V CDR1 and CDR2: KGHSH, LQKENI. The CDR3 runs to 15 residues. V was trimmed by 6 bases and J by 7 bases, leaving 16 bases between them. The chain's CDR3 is CASSLNRDFNSPLHF. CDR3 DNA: TGTGCCAGCTCGCTAAACAGGGATTTCAATTCACCCCTCCACTTT.

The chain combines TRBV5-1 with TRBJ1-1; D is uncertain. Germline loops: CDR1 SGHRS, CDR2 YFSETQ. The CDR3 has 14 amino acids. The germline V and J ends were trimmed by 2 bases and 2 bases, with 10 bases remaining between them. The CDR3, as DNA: TGCGCCAGCAGCTTCGGGGAGGGAAACACTGAAGCTTTCTTT. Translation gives CASSFGEGNTEAFF.

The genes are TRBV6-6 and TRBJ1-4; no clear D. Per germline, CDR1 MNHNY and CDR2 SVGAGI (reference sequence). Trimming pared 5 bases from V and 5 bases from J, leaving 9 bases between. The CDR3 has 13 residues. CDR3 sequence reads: CASSLRKNEKLFF. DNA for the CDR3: TGTGCCAGCAGTCTACGTAAAAATGAAAAACTGTTTTTT.

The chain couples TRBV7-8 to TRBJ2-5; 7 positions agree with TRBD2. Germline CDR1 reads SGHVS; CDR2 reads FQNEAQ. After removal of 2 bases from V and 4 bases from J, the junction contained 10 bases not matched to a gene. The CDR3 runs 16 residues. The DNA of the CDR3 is TGTGCCAGCAGCTTATTGGCGGGAGTCGGTTTAGAGACCCAGTACTTC. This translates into CASSLLAGVGLETQYF.

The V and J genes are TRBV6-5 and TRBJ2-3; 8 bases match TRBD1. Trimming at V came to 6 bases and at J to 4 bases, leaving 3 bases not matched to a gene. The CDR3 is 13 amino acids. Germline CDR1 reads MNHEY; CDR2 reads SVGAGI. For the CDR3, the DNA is TGTGCCAGCAGGTTACAGGGGGCAGATACGCAGTATTTT. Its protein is CASRLQGADTQYF.

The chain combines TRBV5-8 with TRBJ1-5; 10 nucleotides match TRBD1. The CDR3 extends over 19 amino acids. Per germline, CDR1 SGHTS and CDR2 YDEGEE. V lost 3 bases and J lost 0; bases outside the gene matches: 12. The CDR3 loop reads CASSSRDRGATHSNQPQHF. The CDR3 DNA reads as TGTGCCAGCAGCTCCAGGGACAGGGGAGCTACCCATAGCAATCAGCCCCAGCATTTT.

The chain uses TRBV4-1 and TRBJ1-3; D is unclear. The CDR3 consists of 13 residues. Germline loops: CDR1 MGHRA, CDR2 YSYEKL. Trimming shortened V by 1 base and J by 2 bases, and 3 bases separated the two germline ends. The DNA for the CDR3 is TGCGCCAGCAGCCAAGCGGCTGGAAACACCATATATTTT. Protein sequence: CASSQAAGNTIYF.

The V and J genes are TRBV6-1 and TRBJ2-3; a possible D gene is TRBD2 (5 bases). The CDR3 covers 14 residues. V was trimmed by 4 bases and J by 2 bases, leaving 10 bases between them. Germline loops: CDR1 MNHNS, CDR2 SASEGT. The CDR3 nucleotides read TGTGCCAGCAGTGCATCGGACTTCACAGATACGCAGTATTTT. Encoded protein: CASSASDFTDTQYF.

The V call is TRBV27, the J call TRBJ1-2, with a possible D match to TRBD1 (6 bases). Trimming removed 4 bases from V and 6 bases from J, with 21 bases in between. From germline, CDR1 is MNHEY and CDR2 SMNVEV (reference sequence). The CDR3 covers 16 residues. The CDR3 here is CASSSNREATTDGYTF. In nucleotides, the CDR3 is TGTGCCAGCAGTTCTAACAGGGAAGCAACAACGGATGGCTACACCTTC.

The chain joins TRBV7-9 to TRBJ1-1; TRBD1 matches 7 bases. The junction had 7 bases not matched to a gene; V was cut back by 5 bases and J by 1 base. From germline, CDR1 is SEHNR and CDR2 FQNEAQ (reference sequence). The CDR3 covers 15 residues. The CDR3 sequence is CASSPGKGANTEAFF. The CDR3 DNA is TGTGCCAGCAGCCCGGGCAAGGGGGCGAACACTGAAGCTTTCTTT.